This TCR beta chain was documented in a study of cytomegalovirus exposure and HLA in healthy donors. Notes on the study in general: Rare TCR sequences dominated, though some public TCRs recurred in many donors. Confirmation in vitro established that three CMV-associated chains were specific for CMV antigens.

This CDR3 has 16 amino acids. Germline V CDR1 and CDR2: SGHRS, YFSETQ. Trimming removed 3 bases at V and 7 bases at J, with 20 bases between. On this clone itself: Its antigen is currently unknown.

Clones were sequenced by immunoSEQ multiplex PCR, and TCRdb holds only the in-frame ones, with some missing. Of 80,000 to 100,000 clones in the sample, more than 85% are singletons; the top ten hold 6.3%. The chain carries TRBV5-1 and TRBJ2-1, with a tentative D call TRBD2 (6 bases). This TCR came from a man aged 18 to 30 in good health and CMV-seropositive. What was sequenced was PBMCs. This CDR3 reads CASSSHTAPGENEQFF. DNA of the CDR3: TGCGCCAGCAGCTCCCATACGGCACCGGGGGAGAATGAGCAGTTCTTC.